What follows describes a single T cell receptor (beta chain). This specimen comes from a study of control samples from healthy donors and cancer patients. J was trimmed by 5 bases and V by 3 bases; bases with no gene match: 8. CDR1 is SGDLS, CDR2 YYNGEE, per germline. The CDR3 length is 16 residues. Sequenced by immunoSEQ multiplex PCR; TCRdb stores in-frame clones only, minus some. The sample has approximately 150,000 clones, approximately 91% seen once; the top ten hold roughly 5%. The sample comprised blood. This sequence was found in a man aged 25-45 years in good health. The V call is TRBV9, the J call TRBJ2-3; TRBD2 agrees at 11 bases. CDR3 in DNA: TGTGCCAGCAGCGCTAGACTAGCGGGGATTATAGATACGCAGTATTTT. Amino acids: CASSARLAGIIDTQYF. The full variable domain, rest sourced from reference TRBV9 and TRBJ2-3, is DSGVTQTPKHLITATGQRVTLRCSPRSGDLSVYWYQQSLDQGLQFLIQYYNGEERAKGNILERFSAQQFPDLHSELNLSSLELGDSALYFCASSARLAGIIDTQYFGPGTRLTVL.